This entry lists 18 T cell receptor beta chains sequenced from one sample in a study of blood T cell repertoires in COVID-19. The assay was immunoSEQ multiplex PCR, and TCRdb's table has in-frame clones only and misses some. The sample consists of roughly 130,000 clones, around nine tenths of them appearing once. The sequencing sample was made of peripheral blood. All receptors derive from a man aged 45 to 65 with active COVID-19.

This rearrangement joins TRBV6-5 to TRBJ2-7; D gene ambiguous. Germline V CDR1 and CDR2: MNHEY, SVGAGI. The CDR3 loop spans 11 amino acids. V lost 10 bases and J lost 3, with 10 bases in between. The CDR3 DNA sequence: TGTGCCAACGTGGGCAGCTACGAGCAGTACTTC. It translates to CANVGSYEQYF.

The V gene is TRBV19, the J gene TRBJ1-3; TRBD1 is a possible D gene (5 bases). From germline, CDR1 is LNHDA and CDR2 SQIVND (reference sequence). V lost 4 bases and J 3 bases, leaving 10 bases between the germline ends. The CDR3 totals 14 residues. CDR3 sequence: CASSSGGSGNTIYF. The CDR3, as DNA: TGTGCCAGTAGTAGCGGGGGAAGTGGAAACACCATATATTTT.

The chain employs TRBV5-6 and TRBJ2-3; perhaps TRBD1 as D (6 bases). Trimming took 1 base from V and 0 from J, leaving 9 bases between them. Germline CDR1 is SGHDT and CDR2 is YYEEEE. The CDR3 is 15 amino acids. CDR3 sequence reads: CASSLLGTSTDTQYF. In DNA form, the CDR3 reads TGTGCCAGCAGCTTGTTGGGGACAAGCACAGATACGCAGTATTTT.

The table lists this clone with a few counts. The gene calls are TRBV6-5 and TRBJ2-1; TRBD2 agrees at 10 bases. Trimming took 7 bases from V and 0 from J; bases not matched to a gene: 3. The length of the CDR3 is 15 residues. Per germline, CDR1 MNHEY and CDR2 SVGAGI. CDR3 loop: CASTIAGGSYNEQFF. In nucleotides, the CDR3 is TGTGCCAGCACCATAGCGGGGGGCTCCTACAATGAGCAGTTCTTC.

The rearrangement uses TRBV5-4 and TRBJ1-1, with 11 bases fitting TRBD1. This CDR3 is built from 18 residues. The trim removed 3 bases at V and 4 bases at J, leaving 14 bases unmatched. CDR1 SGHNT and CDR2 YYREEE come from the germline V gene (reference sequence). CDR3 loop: CASSSVGALGTGGTEAFF. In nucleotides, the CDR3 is TGTGCCAGCAGCTCCGTGGGAGCCCTAGGGACAGGGGGCACTGAAGCTTTCTTT.

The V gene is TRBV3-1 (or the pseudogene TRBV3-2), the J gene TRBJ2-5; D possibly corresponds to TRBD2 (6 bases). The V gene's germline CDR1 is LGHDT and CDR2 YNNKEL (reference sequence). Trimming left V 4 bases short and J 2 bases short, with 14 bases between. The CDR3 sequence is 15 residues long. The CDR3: CASSLGGSGQETQYF. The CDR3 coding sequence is TGTGCCAGCAGCCTCGGTGGGAGCGGGCAAGAGACCCAGTACTTC.

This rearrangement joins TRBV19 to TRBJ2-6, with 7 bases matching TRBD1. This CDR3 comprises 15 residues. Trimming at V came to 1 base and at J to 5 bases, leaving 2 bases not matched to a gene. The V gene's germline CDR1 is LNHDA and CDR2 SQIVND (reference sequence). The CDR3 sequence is CASSIGQGRANVLTF. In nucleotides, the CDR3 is TGTGCCAGTAGTATAGGACAGGGAAGGGCCAACGTCCTGACTTTC. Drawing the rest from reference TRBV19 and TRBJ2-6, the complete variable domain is DGGITQSPKYLFRKEGQNVTLSCEQNLNHDAMYWYRQDPGQGLRLIYYSQIVNDFQKGDIAEGYSVSREKKESFPLTVTSAQKNPTAFYLCASSIGQGRANVLTFGAGSRLTVL.

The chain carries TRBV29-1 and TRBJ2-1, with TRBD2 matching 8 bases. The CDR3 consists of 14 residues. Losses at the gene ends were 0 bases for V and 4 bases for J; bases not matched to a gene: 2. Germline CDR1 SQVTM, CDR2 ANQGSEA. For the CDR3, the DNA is TGCAGCGTTGAAGAAGCGGGAGTTTACAATGAGCAGTTCTTC. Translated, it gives CSVEEAGVYNEQFF.

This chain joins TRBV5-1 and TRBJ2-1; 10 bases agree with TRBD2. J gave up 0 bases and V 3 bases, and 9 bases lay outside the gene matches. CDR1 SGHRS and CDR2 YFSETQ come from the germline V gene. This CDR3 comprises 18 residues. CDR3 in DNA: TGCGCCAGCAGCTCGCCTAGCGGGAGTCCGAGCTCCTACAATGAGCAGTTCTTC. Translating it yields CASSSPSGSPSSYNEQFF.

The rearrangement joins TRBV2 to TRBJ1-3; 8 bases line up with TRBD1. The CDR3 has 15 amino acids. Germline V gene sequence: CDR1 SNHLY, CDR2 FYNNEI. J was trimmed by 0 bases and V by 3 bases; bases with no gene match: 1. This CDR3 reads CASSEGQVSGNTIYF. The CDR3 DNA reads TGTGCCAGCAGTGAGGGACAGGTCTCTGGAAACACCATATATTTT.

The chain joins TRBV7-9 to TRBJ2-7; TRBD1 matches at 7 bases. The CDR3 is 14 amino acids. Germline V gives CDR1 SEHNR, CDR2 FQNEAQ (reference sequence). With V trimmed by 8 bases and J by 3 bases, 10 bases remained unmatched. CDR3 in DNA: TGTGCCAGCGAACGAGGGGGCGCTCACTACGAGCAGTACTTC. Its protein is CASERGGAHYEQYF. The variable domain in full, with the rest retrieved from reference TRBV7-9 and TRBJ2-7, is DTGVSQNPRHKITKRGQNVTFRCDPISEHNRLYWYRQTLGQGPEFLTYFQNEAQLEKSRLLSDRFSAERPKGSFSTLEIQRTEQGDSAMYLCASERGGAHYEQYFGPGTRLTVT.

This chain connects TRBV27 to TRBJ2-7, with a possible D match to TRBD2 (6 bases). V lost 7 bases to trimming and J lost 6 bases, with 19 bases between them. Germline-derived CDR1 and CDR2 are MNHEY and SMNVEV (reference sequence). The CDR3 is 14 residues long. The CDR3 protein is CASIRGGPSGEQYF. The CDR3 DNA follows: TGTGCCAGCATAAGGGGAGGACCCTCGGGCGAGCAGTACTTC.

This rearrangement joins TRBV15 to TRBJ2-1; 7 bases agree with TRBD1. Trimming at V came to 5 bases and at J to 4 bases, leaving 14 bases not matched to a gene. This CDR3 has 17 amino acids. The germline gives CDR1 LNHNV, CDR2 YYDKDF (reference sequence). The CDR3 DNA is TGTGCCACCAGCCACCACGGGGACAGCCTGAGTTACAATGAGCAGTTCTTC. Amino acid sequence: CATSHHGDSLSYNEQFF.

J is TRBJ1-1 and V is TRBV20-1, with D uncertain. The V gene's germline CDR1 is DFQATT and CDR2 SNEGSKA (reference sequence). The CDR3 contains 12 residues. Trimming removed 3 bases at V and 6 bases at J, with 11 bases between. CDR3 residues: CSASSTGAEAFF. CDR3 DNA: TGCAGTGCTAGTTCCACGGGAGCTGAAGCTTTCTTT.

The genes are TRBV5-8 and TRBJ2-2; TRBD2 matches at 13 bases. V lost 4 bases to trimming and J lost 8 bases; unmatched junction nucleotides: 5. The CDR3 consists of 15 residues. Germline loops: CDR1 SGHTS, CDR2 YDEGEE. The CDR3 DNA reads TGTGCCAGCAGCCGGACTAGCGGGAGTTGGGGGGAGCTGTTTTTT. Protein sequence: CASSRTSGSWGELFF.

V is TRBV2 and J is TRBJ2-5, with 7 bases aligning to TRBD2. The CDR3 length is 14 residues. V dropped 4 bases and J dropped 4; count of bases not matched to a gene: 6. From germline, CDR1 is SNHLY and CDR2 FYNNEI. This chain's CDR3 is CASSGGGRLETQYF. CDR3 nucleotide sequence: TGTGCCAGCAGTGGGGGGGGACGCCTAGAGACCCAGTACTTC.

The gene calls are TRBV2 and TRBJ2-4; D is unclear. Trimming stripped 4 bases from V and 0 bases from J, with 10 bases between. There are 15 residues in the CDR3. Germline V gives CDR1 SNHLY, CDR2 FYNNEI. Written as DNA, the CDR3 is TGTGCCAGCAGTGCACAGAAACTAGCCAAAAACATTCAGTACTTC. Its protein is CASSAQKLAKNIQYF. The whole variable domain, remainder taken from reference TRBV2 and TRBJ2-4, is EPEVTQTPSHQVTQMGQEVILRCVPISNHLYFYWYRQILGQKVEFLVSFYNNEISEKSEIFDDQFSVERPDGSNFTLKIRSTKLEDSAMYFCASSAQKLAKNIQYFGAGTRLSVL.

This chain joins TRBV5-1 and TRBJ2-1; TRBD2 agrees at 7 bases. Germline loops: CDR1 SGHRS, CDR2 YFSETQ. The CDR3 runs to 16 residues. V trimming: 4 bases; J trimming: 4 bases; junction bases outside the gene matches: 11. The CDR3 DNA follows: TGCGCCAGCAGCCCGCTCGTGGGGCGGGGGTACAATGAGCAGTTCTTC. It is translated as CASSPLVGRGYNEQFF.